This T cell receptor beta chain was captured by sequencing in a study of cytomegalovirus exposure and HLA in healthy donors (dated by TCRdb to about 2017). With respect to the entire study: In an earlier analysis of 587 of the donors, under 300 Gb of sequence data and 100 million or so unique TCR beta sequences from 150 million to 200 million T cells were reported. The number of typed donors differed by locus: about 629-630 for A, B, C, DRB1 and DQB1; some 500 for DQA1; approximately 600 for DPA1; and about 450 for DPB1. An early release covering about 600 HLA-typed donors comprised approximately 300 gigabases of sequencing data and 85 million to 100 million unique TCR sequences. A later analysis re-examined previously published TCR beta repertoires from 500 to 700 donors and added high-resolution HLA genotyping to investigate patterns of TCR occurrence. The aim of the study was to test whether cataloging public T cell receptors could identify signatures of past pathogen exposure. Of the roughly 400 genotyped donors, approximately 83% fell in the genetic ancestry cluster associated with self-reported Caucasian donors. In the later analysis, no new phenotypic data were used to find candidate immune exposures; instead, reliance was placed on TCR beta sequences and their occurrence across donors. A later genetic analysis took genome-wide SNP genotypes for about 65% of the roughly 670 donors and used that subset as a discovery cohort. Besides the first cohort of some 670 subjects, a separate validation cohort made up of 120 or so different subjects was used. To predict cytomegalovirus infection status, the study brought together high-throughput TCR immunosequencing, statistical association of individual TCRs with disease status, and machine learning. Several DR-DQ haplotypes were handled as single units for association and clustering because linkage in the cohort was strong. HLA typing covered class I and class II loci at four-digit resolution. All discovery cohort repertoires had been generated using a single sequencing platform. Among around 400 genotyped donors of the cohort, an average of around 240,000 unique TCR beta nucleotide sequences were sequenced per donor, around 18% of them non-productive. An earlier analysis of more than 450 of the donors used high-throughput TCR beta sequencing to judge whether each TCR beta V gene segment behaved as functional or pseudogenic. Donor age, sex, ethnicity and CMV serostatus were compiled alongside the repertoire data. Using immunosequencing, the study profiled T cell repertoires from 500 to 800 subjects and related those repertoires to cytomegalovirus serostatus. General conclusions and limits of the study: HLA typing was unavailable for some donors at each locus, so association tests used only the typed subset. Specific HLA alleles were associated with 15,000 to 20,000 TCR beta sequences at a false discovery rate of 0.05 in a later analysis. The cohort was sequenced for TCR beta chains only, and without alpha or paired-chain data the features that could be detected were limited. Across donors, most TCR sequences were observed very rarely, whereas some public TCRs were present in many individuals. CMV serostatus was the only immune exposure information available for the cohort. In a later analysis, the rate of TCR association differed among HLA loci, with DRB1 alleles having the most associated TCRs and HLA-C alleles having the fewest. Cytomegalovirus status was reported to be diagnosed by the classifier with high specificity and sensitivity in both the original and validation cohorts. According to a later analysis, most CMV-associated TCR beta chains appeared to be HLA-restricted, and the HLA associations seemed to be driven largely by CMV exposure. The presence/absence analyses assumed that sequencing depth was roughly uniform across donors, and that assumption may not be true. A later analysis found that HLA-associated TCR beta chains were more clonally expanded and had lower generation probabilities than equally common non-associated chains. A further reported finding was that TCR beta sequences accurately predicted the HLA-A and HLA-B alleles for most subjects in the first cohort. The authors suggested that the approach could potentially be generalized to other disease states and immunological phenotypes. The earlier analysis of around 600 of the donors excluded about 16 rarely observed V segments, including chromosome 9 orphons, because counts were too low. When HLA alleles, especially DR and DQ, strongly co-occurred, attributing TCR associations to individual alleles was difficult. In vitro tests confirmed that a few of the cytomegalovirus-associated TCR beta chains recognize cytomegalovirus antigens. In a later genetic analysis, fewer N-insertions in productive TCRs were reported among donors in an Asian-associated ancestry cluster than the roughly 700-donor mean. Linkage disequilibrium might explain the correlated functional status among segregating V segments, but an unknown experimental factor could not be ruled out. A later genetic analysis associated a missense DCLRE1C variant with V-gene and J-gene trimming of TCR beta chains, and an independent cohort replicated the association. A cluster of highly shared sequence variants was judged likely to be a technical artifact of the sequencing pipeline. Several of the top co-occurrence clusters appeared to be linked to parvovirus B19, influenza, CMV and Epstein-Barr virus, according to a later analysis. In an earlier analysis of about 550 of the donors, most TCR beta V segments were observed in productive rearrangements about 90% or about 30% of the time, broadly matching IMGT annotations. A total of 164 TCR beta chains were listed by the study as associated with cytomegalovirus.

Library generation was performed with the immunoSEQ multiplex PCR assay. For the multiplex PCR, a mixture combining 60 forward primers for TCR Vbeta segments and 13 reverse primers for TCR Jbeta segments was used. A multiplex PCR assay on genomic DNA amplified the CDR3 region of rearranged TCR beta genes. On the Illumina HiSeq System, the amplified TCR beta libraries were sequenced as 87-base-pair reads. The authors processed their data as follows. In a later analysis, some 80 million unique TCR beta chains were counted across the approximately 640 repertoires, and around 11 million of these chains were shared by at least two donors. Raw reads were error-corrected and collapsed into unique sequences by a nearest-neighbor algorithm in which closely related sequences were merged to remove PCR and sequencing errors. Alignment of CDR3 sequences to IMGT reference sequences was used to assign V, D and J gene segments. Each retained sequence needed at least a six-nucleotide match to both a V gene segment and a J gene segment. Rearrangements were called productive when the CDR3 lacked stop codons and stayed in frame with V and J; all others were non-productive. Following IMGT convention, CDR3 was defined as the stretch from the second conserved V-encoded cysteine up to the conserved J-encoded phenylalanine. The earlier analysis of fewer than 700 of the donors excluded sequences that lacked an unambiguous match to a single V gene segment. In an earlier analysis of 587 of the donors, V segments were called functional above 56.7% productive rearrangements and were called segregating when the between-donor standard deviation exceeded 5%. A statistical classification framework was developed to diagnose cytomegalovirus status using the catalog of TCR beta chain sequences. A later analysis assigned V and J genes by comparing TCR nucleotide sequences with IMGT/GENE-DB human TR gene sequences. Using the TCRdist pipeline, a later analysis assigned CDR3 sequences along with most-parsimonious VDJ recombination scenarios. In a later analysis, each TCR beta chain was defined by its CDR3 amino acid sequence together with its V-gene family, and reads lacking a unique V-gene family were excluded. In a later analysis, 450 to 600 highly shared, low-generation-probability nucleotide sequences were removed to address suspected cross-contamination and a sequencing artifact. For each public chain, a later analysis derived a clonal expansion index from normalized ranks of inferred template counts within each repertoire. In a later analysis, generation probabilities were computed using a VDJ recombination model fitted to out-of-frame rearrangements, and the results were checked against IGoR. Hypergeometric tests were used in a later analysis to score TCR-TCR, TCR-HLA and TCR-CMV co-occurrence, with a repertoire-size bias correction applied to the TCR pairs. False discovery rates were estimated in a later analysis by permuting HLA or CMV assignments 20 times. In a later analysis, co-occurring TCRs were grouped using DBSCAN, and TCRdist sequence similarity was added for clustering within HLA-allele-positive subsets. For co-occurrence clustering, repertoires with fewer than 30,000 or more than 120,000 public chains were excluded, along with roughly 5 repertoires with anomalous nucleotide sharing. Sourced from immuneACCESS, this table was stored by TCRdb with only in-frame sequences that have V and J called. A share of the clones is absent; for the studies checked, an unresolved V gene accounts for under half, and the remainder has no known explanation. That table furnishes V, J and clone size, whereas the DNA furnished D and trimming. The sample includes some 130,000 clones, with roughly two thirds observed a single time. The ten largest clones add up to around 1.6% of the sample.

The cohort comprised more than 550 healthy bone marrow donors. All cohort members were sampled while nominally healthy, although unrecorded immune exposures were likely present. The donor tested CMV seropositive, placing the donor among the roughly 300 seropositive members of the cohort. A peripheral blood sample was collected from each donor, and TCR beta sequencing was performed on peripheral blood mononuclear cells. The Qiagen DNeasy Blood Extraction Kit was used to extract genomic DNA from the blood cell samples. A word on this clone: The antigen this receptor binds is unknown. The input lacks base qualities; no much larger clone sits a single base away.

This TCR was recovered from a young man in good health and CMV-seropositive. The specimen sequenced was PBMCs.

The DNA sequence follows: TGTGCCAGCAGTGGTCTGGACAGAACCCGAAATATGAACACTGAAGCTTTCTTT. It translates to CASSGLDRTRNMNTEAFF. The V and J segments used are TRBV6-1 and TRBJ1-1; TRBD1 is perhaps the D gene, given 6 matching bases. V was cut back by 4 bases and J by 0 bases, leaving a gap of 21 bases between them. The cysteine opens and the phenylalanine closes a CDR3 of 18 amino acids. Only CDR3 DNA remains: 54 bases, in frame from the first base. CDR1 MNHNS and CDR2 SASEGT are derived from the germline V gene.